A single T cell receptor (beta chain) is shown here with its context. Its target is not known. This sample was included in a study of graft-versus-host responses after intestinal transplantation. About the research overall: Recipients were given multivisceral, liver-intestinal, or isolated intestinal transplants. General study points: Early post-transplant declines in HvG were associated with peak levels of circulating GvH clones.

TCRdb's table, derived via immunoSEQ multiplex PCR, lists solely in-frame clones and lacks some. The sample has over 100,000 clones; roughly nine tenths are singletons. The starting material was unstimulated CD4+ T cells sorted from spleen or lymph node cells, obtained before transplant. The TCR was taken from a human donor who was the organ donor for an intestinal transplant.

CDR3 nucleotides: TGTGCCAGCAGTTACGTTTTGGGTGAAAAACTGTTTTTT. Translation: CASSYVLGEKLFF. This chain joins TRBV6-6 and TRBJ1-4, with D unclear. Per the germline V gene, CDR1 is MNHNY and CDR2 is SVGAGI (reference sequence). This CDR3 is 13 amino acids long. The ends were cut back, 2 bases at V and 7 bases at J, with 8 bases in the middle.